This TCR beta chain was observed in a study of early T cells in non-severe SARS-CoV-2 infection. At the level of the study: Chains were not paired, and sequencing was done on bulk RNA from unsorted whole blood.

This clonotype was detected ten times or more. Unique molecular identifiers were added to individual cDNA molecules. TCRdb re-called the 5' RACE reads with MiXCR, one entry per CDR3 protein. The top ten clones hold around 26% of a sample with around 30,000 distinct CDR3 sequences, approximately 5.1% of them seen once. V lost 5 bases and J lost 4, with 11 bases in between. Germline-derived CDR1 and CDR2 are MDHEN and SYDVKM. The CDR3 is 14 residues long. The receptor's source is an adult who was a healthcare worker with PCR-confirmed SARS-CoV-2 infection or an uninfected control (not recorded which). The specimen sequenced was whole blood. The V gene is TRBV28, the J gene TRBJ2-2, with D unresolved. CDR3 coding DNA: TGTGCCAGCAGTGCCCAATCGATCACCGGGGAGCTGTTTTTT. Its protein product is CASSAQSITGELFF.